A selection of T cell receptor beta chains follows, all from one sample in a study of shared clonotypes between healthy human individuals. Assay: immunoSEQ multiplex PCR; the TCRdb copy retains only in-frame clones and omits some. The sample carries roughly 2 million clones, 85% to 95% recorded once. The source material was naive CD4+ T cells sorted from blood. These receptor sequences come from a man younger than 35 in good health. Both conserved end residues are trimmed from each CDR3. Rows give clone size only sometimes, using once, few, many, or a class for an expanded clone.

-	TRBV5-1	TRBJ2-2	ASRDIANTGELF
-	TRBV27	TRBJ2-4	ASSWSIQY
-	TRBV7-2	TRBJ1-6	ASSSGDSSYNSPLH
-	TRBV19	TRBJ1-5	ASSPLGQGDGNQPQH
-	TRBV28	TRBJ1-5	ASSVRQGTSNQPQH
-	TRBV5-1	TRBJ1-1	ASRITENTEAF
-	TRBV10-2	TRBJ1-2	ASSESGRHYGYT
-	TRBV9	TRBJ2-1	ASSVGGDEQF
-	TRBV6-1	TRBJ1-2	ASSAQGAGNYGYT
-	TRBV7-2	TRBJ2-3	ASSLVRLGAGDTDTQY
-	TRBV6-5	TRBJ2-7	ASSRDSGTYEQY
-	TRBV18	TRBJ2-7	ASSPPTGLAYEQY
-	TRBV2	TRBJ2-2	ASRGLLNTGELF
-	TRBV2	TRBJ1-2	ASSIGTGTGDGYT
-	TRBV30	TRBJ1-6	AWATESPLH
-	TRBV11-2	TRBJ2-1	ASRQRGPYNEQF
-	TRBV5-6	TRBJ2-3	ASSAASTQTQY
-	TRBV27	TRBJ2-5	ASSRWLAGEETQY
-	TRBV7-9	TRBJ1-1	ASSPVTGQYTEAF
-	TRBV6-6	TRBJ1-1	ASRSVTWTEAF
-	TRBV5-6	TRBJ1-4	ASSPPRSPQKLF
-	TRBV30	TRBJ1-2	AWSTGGENYGYT
-	TRBV28	TRBJ1-6	ASISRDWSFPLH
-	TRBV9	TRBJ1-2	ASSVGEGTYGYT
-	TRBV6-6	TRBJ1-5	ASSLRAFGNQPQH
-	TRBV7-8	TRBJ2-7	ASSYHEGGIYEQY
-	TRBV9	TRBJ2-2	ASSATTGELF
-	TRBV30	TRBJ1-1	AWSVGRGNTEAF
-	TRBV29-1	TRBJ1-1	SVDPEMRTEAF
once	TRBV27	TRBJ1-3	ASSLGSGNTIY
-	TRBV7-9	TRBJ2-7	ASSPGTHTYEQY
-	TRBV6-1	TRBJ2-3	ASSESPHGADTQY
-	TRBV6-1	TRBJ1-2	ASSEDGRTYGYT
-	TRBV10-3	TRBJ1-4	AISPDIWDSPRLTNEKLF
once	TRBV7-9	TRBJ1-5	ASSPGQGKRSGYNQPQH
-	TRBV5-8	TRBJ1-2	ASSRDRAGYGYT
-	TRBV7-2	TRBJ2-7	ASSLGFGTGMDEQY
-	TRBV18	TRBJ1-4	ASSPPGSGQGNEKLF
-	TRBV5-1	TRBJ1-1	ASSPTYGGPTEAF
-	TRBV25-1	TRBJ2-5	ASNPSPGQGGRETQY
-	TRBV7-2	TRBJ1-2	ASSLVEGTNYGYT
-	TRBV6-6	TRBJ2-7	ASSYSGGTYEQY
-	TRBV30	TRBJ1-2	AFLRQAGYGYT
-	TRBV6-5	TRBJ1-2	ASSRSGFYGYT
-	TRBV2	TRBJ1-1	ASSQGSGTEAF
-	TRBV11-2	TRBJ1-4	ASSLGLGEKLF
-	TRBV18	TRBJ1-2	ASSPRDNRNYGYT
-	TRBV19	TRBJ2-2	ASRTSGANTGELF
-	TRBV6-5	TRBJ2-3	ASTPGRGTDTQY
-	TRBV16	TRBJ2-7	ASSSPGREQY
once	TRBV27	TRBJ1-4	ASSLGHFEKLF